The clone carrying this T cell receptor beta chain has just a few counts. As the method for making TCR beta libraries, quantitative 5'-RACE with molecular barcodes was used. Via MiXCR, TCRdb re-called the 5' RACE reads, giving one row per CDR3 protein. The sample has about 360,000 distinct CDR3 sequences; roughly 22% are singletons. Per the germline V gene, CDR1 is SEHNR and CDR2 is FQNEAQ (reference sequence). Trimming removed 3 bases at V and 5 bases at J, with 11 bases between. This CDR3 comprises 13 residues. This sample was included in a study of CD8 T cells in ankylosing spondylitis. This sequence originates from a male donor with ankylosing spondylitis or in good health (not recorded which). Sequences were obtained from blood, either unsorted or a sorted T cell fraction (not recorded which). The genes are TRBV7-9 and TRBJ2-7; D remains unclear. The CDR3 protein is CASSFREGNEQYF. The CDR3, as DNA: TGTGCCAGCAGCTTTAGAGAAGGTAACGAGCAGTACTTC. Drawing the rest from reference TRBV7-9 and TRBJ2-7, the complete variable domain is DTGVSQNPRHKITKRGQNVTFRCDPISEHNRLYWYRQTLGQGPEFLTYFQNEAQLEKSRLLSDRFSAERPKGSFSTLEIQRTEQGDSAMYLCASSFREGNEQYFGPGTRLTVT.